This entry features one T cell receptor (beta chain) sequence. Its target is unknown. Some clones are missing from TCRdb's copy, which holds only in-frame ones; the method was immunoSEQ multiplex PCR. The data contain about 2.5 million clones, about 90% of them singletons. These data originate in a study of shared clonotypes between healthy human individuals. Study conclusions and caveats: Rarefaction demonstrated incomplete sorted-subset sequencing despite large depth. The study sampled only blood, and tissue repertoires likely differ.

The germline gives CDR1 MGHRA, CDR2 YSYEKL. The CDR3 has 15 residues. The V end lost 5 bases, the J end lost 2 bases, and 13 bases lay between the germline ends. The donor cohort consisted entirely of Caucasian adults residing in Nashville, Tennessee. J is TRBJ2-1 and V is TRBV4-1; D might be TRBD1 or TRBD2, each matching 5 bases. The clonotype was recovered from a man in his late teens or twenties in good health. Some clones in this sample may be carry-over from other donors' samples. Sequenced input: naive CD4+ T cells from PBMCs. Subset described: CD45RA+ positively selected. CDR3 in amino acids: CASSEPGTAYNEQFF. The CDR3 coding sequence is TGCGCCAGCAGCGAGCCCGGGACCGCCTACAATGAGCAGTTCTTC.